Below are 13 T cell receptor beta chains sequenced from a single sample in a study of T cell changes during pregnancy in multiple sclerosis. The protocol was immunoSEQ multiplex PCR, while the TCRdb copy is restricted to in-frame clones and leaves out a portion. The data show roughly 30,000 clones, approximately 88% seen once. The sequencing used CD4+ T cells from peripheral blood mononuclear cells, collected in the first trimester of pregnancy. The receptor source for this set is a female donor in good health, enrolled as a control in a pregnancy study.

Written as DNA, the CDR3 is TGTGCCTGGACTGTATCTCGGGGATCCGAGCAGTACTTC. Protein: CAWTVSRGSEQYF. V and J are TRBV30 and TRBJ2-7; a weak D match, TRBD2 (5 bases). Germline V gene sequence: CDR1 GTSNPN, CDR2 SVGIG (reference sequence). V shed 4 bases and J shed 6 bases, with 16 bases lying between them. The CDR3 is made up of 13 amino acids.

J is TRBJ1-2 and V is TRBV28; 12 bases map to TRBD1. V lost 5 bases, J lost 2 bases, and 9 bases stayed unmatched. This CDR3 region has 17 residues. Germline CDR1 MDHEN, CDR2 SYDVKM. The CDR3 spells CASSPIPGTGGNYGYTF. Here the CDR3 DNA reads TGTGCCAGCAGTCCAATCCCCGGGACAGGGGGCAACTATGGCTACACCTTC.

This chain links TRBV7-2 with TRBJ2-7, with a weak D call TRBD1 (6 bases). Germline values: CDR1 SGHTA, CDR2 FQGNSA. V lost 5 bases and J 6 bases, leaving 14 bases between the germline ends. This CDR3 has 13 amino acids. CDR3 sequence: CASSPKTGIEQYF. In DNA, the CDR3 is TGTGCCAGCAGCCCTAAAACAGGGATCGAGCAGTACTTC.

CDR3 sequence reads: CASTQSVGAGEAFF. The DNA for the CDR3 is TGTGCCAGCACCCAGTCGGTAGGGGCTGGGGAAGCTTTCTTT. The chain employs TRBV27 and TRBJ1-1, with D possibly TRBD1 on 5 matching bases. This CDR3 is 14 amino acids long. Germline loops: CDR1 MNHEY, CDR2 SMNVEV (reference sequence). V lost 7 bases and J lost 8, with 20 bases in between.

This clone was detected only once. This sequence joins TRBV7-6 and TRBJ2-3, with 7 bases matching TRBD2. The CDR3 consists of 15 residues. In germline, CDR1 is SGHVS, CDR2 FNYEAQ. V shed 1 base, J shed 3 bases, and the junction held 4 bases outside the gene matches. The CDR3: CASSLGDYLTDTQYF. CDR3 nucleotides: TGTGCCAGCAGCTTAGGGGACTACCTTACAGATACGCAGTATTTT.

The chain couples TRBV7-2 to TRBJ2-3; 9 bases fit TRBD2. The V and J ends lost 2 bases and 5 bases, in that order; junction bases with no gene match: 5. Germline CDR1 and CDR2: SGHTA and FQGNSA. This CDR3 spans 15 amino acids. CDR3 in DNA: TGTGCCAGCAGCTTAATAGCGGGAGCGGGAGATACGCAGTATTTT. Translating it yields CASSLIAGAGDTQYF.

V is TRBV28 and J is TRBJ2-5; 9 positions match TRBD1. The germline CDR1 and CDR2 sequences are MDHEN and SYDVKM. Germline trimming cut 5 bases from V and 5 bases from J; bases unmatched to any gene: 6. The CDR3 runs 14 residues. The CDR3: CASSITGGGETQYF. The CDR3 coding sequence is TGTGCCAGCAGTATAACAGGGGGCGGGGAGACCCAGTACTTC.

The gene calls are TRBV7-2 and TRBJ2-1; 8 bases match TRBD2. The V gene end was trimmed by 5 bases and the J gene end by 6 bases; junction bases not matched to a gene: 9. This CDR3 contains 15 residues. Germline V gene data show CDR1 as SGHTA and CDR2 as FQGNSA. The CDR3 is CASSLSSGVLNEQFF. The CDR3 nucleotides read TGTGCCAGCAGCCTCAGTAGCGGGGTACTCAATGAGCAGTTCTTC.

This chain links TRBV28 with TRBJ1-5; weak D call: TRBD1 (5 bases). CDR3 size: 14 residues. Germline V gene lookup returns CDR1 MDHEN and CDR2 SYDVKM. The V gene lost 4 bases and the J gene lost 6 bases, with 13 bases spanning the gap. CDR3 nucleotides: TGTGCCAGCAGTTATGTCAGGGTCGGTCAGCCCCAGCATTTT. It codes for CASSYVRVGQPQHF.

The gene calls are TRBV19 and TRBJ2-5; 13 bases line up with TRBD2. Trimming removed 3 bases from V and 5 bases from J; junction bases left unmatched: 6. CDR3 length: 16 amino acids. Germline CDR1 reads LNHDA; CDR2 reads SQIVND (reference sequence). CDR3 sequence reads: CASSIGTSGAGETQYF. The CDR3 DNA reads as TGTGCCAGTAGTATCGGGACTAGCGGGGCGGGGGAGACCCAGTACTTC.

The chain recombines TRBV5-1 with TRBJ1-1; 7 bases are shared with TRBD1. V lost 0 bases, J lost 4 bases, and 6 bases stayed unmatched. The CDR3 is made up of 15 amino acids. Germline V lookup: CDR1 SGHRS, CDR2 YFSETQ. The CDR3 DNA sequence: TGCGCCAGCAGCTTGGTCGGACAGGCGGGCACTGAAGCTTTCTTT. Translated, it gives CASSLVGQAGTEAFF.

This chain links TRBV7-6 with TRBJ2-7; TRBD1 aligns across 11 bases. Germline lookup yields CDR1 SGHVS and CDR2 FNYEAQ. This CDR3 is built from 14 residues. V lost 1 base and J lost 7; bases outside the gene matches: 3. CDR3 nucleotide sequence: TGTGCCAGCAGCTTAGGGACAGGGGGCGGGGAGCAGTACTTC. As protein: CASSLGTGGGEQYF.

The V gene is TRBV4-2, the J gene TRBJ2-2; 7 bases map to TRBD2. CDR1 and CDR2 (germline): LGHNA, YNFKEQ. This CDR3 is 16 amino acids long. Losses at the gene ends were 0 bases for V and 4 bases for J; bases not matched to a gene: 5. The chain's CDR3 is CASSQEVSGATGELFF. CDR3 in DNA: TGTGCCAGCAGCCAAGAGGTGAGCGGGGCCACCGGGGAGCTGTTTTTT.